Following are 15 T cell receptor beta chains from one sample sequenced in a study of early T cells in non-severe SARS-CoV-2 infection. TCRdb passed the 5' RACE reads through MiXCR, listing each CDR3 protein once. The data show tens of thousands of distinct CDR3 sequences, approximately 8% seen once. The starting material was whole blood, obtained at baseline. The receptors derive from an adult who was a healthcare worker with PCR-confirmed SARS-CoV-2 infection or an uninfected control (not recorded which).

The chain is built from TRBV7-9 and TRBJ1-1; a possible D gene is TRBD1 (6 bases). V lost 5 bases and J lost 7, with 14 bases in between. The CDR3 sequence is 13 residues long. CDR1 is SEHNR and CDR2 is FQNEAQ in the germline V gene (reference sequence). CDR3 nucleotide sequence: TGTGCCAGCAGCGCGGACAGCAGAGTTGAAGCTTTCTTT. Protein sequence: CASSADSRVEAFF.

This clonotype showed up just a few times. This chain uses TRBV5-1 with TRBJ1-3, with 8 nucleotides matching TRBD1. Looked up from germline, CDR1 is SGHRS and CDR2 is YFSETQ. The CDR3 length is 15 residues. The V gene end was trimmed by 4 bases and the J gene end by 2 bases; junction bases not matched to a gene: 5. CDR3 in DNA: TGCGCCAGCAGCCCGTCACAGGGGGCTGGAAACACCATATATTTT. It specifies CASSPSQGAGNTIYF.

This clonotype occurred a few times. This sequence joins TRBV5-5 and TRBJ1-1; weak D call: TRBD1 (6 bases). CDR3 length: 14 residues. The germline V and J ends were trimmed by 4 bases and 3 bases, with 13 bases remaining between them. Germline CDR1 and CDR2: SGHKS and YYEKEE (reference sequence). CDR3 nucleotides: TGTGCCAGCAGCCTGGCAGGGGCAGACACTGAAGCTTTCTTT. It encodes CASSLAGADTEAFF.

The CDR3 nucleotides read TGCGCCAGCAGCTCAAGGGGGGACCCATACAATGAGCAGTTCTTC. Translation gives CASSSRGDPYNEQFF. V is TRBV5-1 and J is TRBJ2-1; D could derive from TRBD1 or TRBD2 (6 bases each). Germline CDR1 reads SGHRS; CDR2 reads YFSETQ. With 3 bases removed from V and 4 bases from J, the gap between germline ends came to 14 bases. The CDR3 contains 15 residues.

In this sample, this clonotype turned up a few times. The rearrangement links TRBV29-1 to TRBJ1-3; no reliable D call. CDR3 length: 13 residues. V lost 0 bases and J 3 bases, leaving 6 bases between the germline ends. Germline V gives CDR1 SQVTM, CDR2 ANQGSEA. CDR3 sequence (DNA): TGCAGCGTTGAAGATCTTTATGGAAACACCATATATTTT. Translating it yields CSVEDLYGNTIYF. The full variable domain, its missing parts supplied by reference TRBV29-1 and TRBJ1-3, is SAVISQKPSRDICQRGTSLTIQCQVDSQVTMMFWYRQQPGQSLTLIATANQGSEATYESGFVIDKFPISRPNLTFSTLTVSNMSPEDSSIYLCSVEDLYGNTIYFGEGSWLTVV.

This clonotype appeared a few times. This rearrangement joins TRBV28 to TRBJ2-3, with 8 bases lining up with TRBD2. Germline-derived CDR1 and CDR2 are MDHEN and SYDVKM. V lost 10 bases, J lost 13 bases, and 19 bases stayed unmatched. The CDR3 consists of 14 residues. CDR3 DNA: TGTGCCACCGGAAAAGCGGGAGCGCCTGAAGGGAAGTATTTT. It encodes CATGKAGAPEGKYF.

This clonotype occurred many times. This rearrangement joins TRBV30 to TRBJ1-3; D unclear. Germline V gives CDR1 GTSNPN, CDR2 SVGIG (reference sequence). V lost 2 bases to trimming and J lost 0 bases, with 11 bases between them. CDR3 size: 15 residues. This CDR3 reads CAWSYAVLSGNTIYF. The CDR3 DNA reads TGTGCCTGGAGTTACGCAGTACTCTCTGGAAACACCATATATTTT.

Ten or more counts support this clonotype. This chain connects TRBV27 to TRBJ2-4; no reliable D call. The CDR3 spans 13 residues. V was pared by 7 bases and J by 4 bases, with 11 bases between. Germline V CDR1 and CDR2: MNHEY, SMNVEV (reference sequence). The CDR3, as DNA: TGTGCCAGCAAAACCCTCGGGAAAAACATTCAGTACTTC. Protein sequence: CASKTLGKNIQYF.

In its sample, this clonotype was seen a few times. The chain recombines TRBV2 with TRBJ2-1; D not certain. Germline V gene lookup returns CDR1 SNHLY and CDR2 FYNNEI. This CDR3 is 11 amino acids long. Trimming took off 6 bases at V and 9 bases at J, with 9 bases between the two ends. CDR3: CASRRLAEQFF. The CDR3 nucleotides are TGTGCCAGCAGAAGACTCGCTGAGCAGTTCTTC.

This clonotype was seen at least ten times. The chain links TRBV20-1 to TRBJ2-5; D gene uncertain. The germline V gene has CDR1 DFQATT and CDR2 SNEGSKA (reference sequence). The CDR3 loop spans 13 amino acids. V shed 1 base and J shed 7 bases, with 13 bases lying between them. The CDR3 DNA is TGCAGTGCTAGAGGTGATAGGAACCCGACCCAGTACTTC. It translates to CSARGDRNPTQYF.

This clonotype appeared many times. The chain employs TRBV4-1 and TRBJ1-5; D gene ambiguous. The CDR3 has 16 amino acids. The germline CDR1 and CDR2 sequences are MGHRA and YSYEKL. The V gene lost 0 bases and the J gene lost 0 bases, with 9 bases spanning the gap. CDR3: CASSQDGPYSNQPQHF. In nucleotides, the CDR3 is TGCGCCAGCAGCCAAGATGGGCCTTATAGCAATCAGCCCCAGCATTTT.

The rearrangement uses TRBV9 and TRBJ2-3; D tentatively fits TRBD1 or TRBD2 (5 bases each). Between the trimmed V and J ends, which lost 0 bases and 3 bases, there was a span of 8 bases. Germline CDR1 is SGDLS and CDR2 is YYNGEE. The CDR3 contains 14 residues. The CDR3 spells CASSVDWGTDTQYF. The CDR3 DNA reads TGTGCCAGCAGCGTAGACTGGGGGACAGATACGCAGTATTTT.

Comments on this clonotype: Likely a read error: the CDR3 ends without its conserved phenylalanine or tryptophan. This chain connects TRBV11-2 to TRBJ2-1; 9 bases agree with TRBD2. Trimming removed 3 bases from V and 8 bases from J; junction bases left unmatched: 5. CDR3 size: 14 residues. Germline CDR1 and CDR2: SGHAT and FQNNGV. The CDR3 sequence: CASSLIAGVDEQFS. The CDR3 bases are TGTGCCAGCAGCTTGATAGCGGGAGTAGATGAGCAGTTCTCC.

This clonotype has only a few counts. The rearrangement links TRBV5-1 to TRBJ1-5; 8 nucleotides align to TRBD1. J gave up 7 bases and V 4 bases, and 7 bases lay outside the gene matches. The CDR3 consists of 14 residues. Germline V gene lookup returns CDR1 SGHRS and CDR2 YFSETQ. The CDR3 nucleotides read TGCGCCAGCAGCGAGATACAGGGGGACCAGCCCCAGCATTTT. Amino acid sequence: CASSEIQGDQPQHF.

This clonotype was seen ten or more times. The V and J genes are TRBV27 and TRBJ1-6; TRBD1 might be the D (5 bases). The CDR3 totals 14 residues. V was pared by 5 bases and J by 8 bases, with 13 bases between. Germline assignment: CDR1 MNHEY and CDR2 SMNVEV (reference sequence). In DNA, the CDR3 is TGTGCCAGCAGTGCGGGACTGATGGATTCACCCCTCCACTTT. Its protein product is CASSAGLMDSPLHF.